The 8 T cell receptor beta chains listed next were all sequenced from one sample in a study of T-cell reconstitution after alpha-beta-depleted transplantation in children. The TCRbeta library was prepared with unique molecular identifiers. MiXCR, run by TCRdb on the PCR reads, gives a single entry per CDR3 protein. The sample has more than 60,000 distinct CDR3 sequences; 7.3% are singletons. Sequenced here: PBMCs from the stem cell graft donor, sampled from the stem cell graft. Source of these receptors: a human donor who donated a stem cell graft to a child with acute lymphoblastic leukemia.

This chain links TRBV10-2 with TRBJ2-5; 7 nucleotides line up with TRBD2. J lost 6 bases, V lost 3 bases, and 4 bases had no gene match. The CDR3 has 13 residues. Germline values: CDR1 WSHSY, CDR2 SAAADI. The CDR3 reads CASSDGGRKTQYF. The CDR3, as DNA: TGCGCCAGCAGTGATGGCGGGAGAAAGACCCAGTACTTC.

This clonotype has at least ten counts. CDR3 sequence (DNA): TGTGCCAGCAGCTTAGTGGGGGATACGCAGTATTTT. Encoded protein: CASSLVGDTQYF. The J gene is TRBJ2-3, the V gene TRBV7-8; D gene uncertain. Deletions cut 1 base from V and 6 bases from J, with 5 bases between. The CDR3 totals 12 residues. Germline assignment: CDR1 SGHVS and CDR2 FQNEAQ.

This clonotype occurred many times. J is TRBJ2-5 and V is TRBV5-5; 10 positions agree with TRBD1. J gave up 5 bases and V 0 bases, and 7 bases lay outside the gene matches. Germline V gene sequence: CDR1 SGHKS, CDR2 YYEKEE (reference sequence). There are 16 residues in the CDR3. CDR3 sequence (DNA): TGTGCCAGCAGCTTGGGGGGACAGGGGTTAGCGGAGACCCAGTACTTC. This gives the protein CASSLGGQGLAETQYF.

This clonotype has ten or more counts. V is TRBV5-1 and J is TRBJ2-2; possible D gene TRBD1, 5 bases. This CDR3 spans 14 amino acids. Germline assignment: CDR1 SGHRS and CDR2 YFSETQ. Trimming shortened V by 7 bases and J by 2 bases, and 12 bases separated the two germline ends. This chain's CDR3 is CASGAGPNTGELFF. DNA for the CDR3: TGCGCCAGCGGGGCAGGGCCCAACACCGGGGAGCTGTTTTTT.

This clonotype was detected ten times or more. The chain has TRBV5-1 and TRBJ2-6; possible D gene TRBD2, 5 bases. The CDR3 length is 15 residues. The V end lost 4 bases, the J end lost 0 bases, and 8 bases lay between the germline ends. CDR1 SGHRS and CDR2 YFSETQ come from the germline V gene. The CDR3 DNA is TGCGCCAGCAGCCCCCGGGGCTCTGGGGCCAACGTCCTGACTTTC. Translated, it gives CASSPRGSGANVLTF. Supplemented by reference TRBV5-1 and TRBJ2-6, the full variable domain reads KAGVTQTPRYLIKTRGQQVTLSCSPISGHRSVSWYQQTPGQGLQFLFEYFSETQRNKGNFPGRFSGRQFSNSRSEMNVSTLELGDSALYLCASSPRGSGANVLTFGAGSRLTVL.

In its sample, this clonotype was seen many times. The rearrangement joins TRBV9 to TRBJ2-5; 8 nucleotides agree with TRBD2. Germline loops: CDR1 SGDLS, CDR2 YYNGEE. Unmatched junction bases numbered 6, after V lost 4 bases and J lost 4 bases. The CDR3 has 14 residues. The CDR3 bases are TGTGCCAGCAGCCGAACGGGGGGGGTAGAGACCCAGTACTTC. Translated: CASSRTGGVETQYF.

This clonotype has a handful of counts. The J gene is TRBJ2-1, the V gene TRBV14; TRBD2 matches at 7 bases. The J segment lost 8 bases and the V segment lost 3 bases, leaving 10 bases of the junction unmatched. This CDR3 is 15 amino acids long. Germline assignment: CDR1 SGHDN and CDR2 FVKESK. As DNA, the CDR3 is TGTGCCAGCAGCCATAGACTAGCCCCTGGGGATGAGCAGTTCTTC. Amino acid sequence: CASSHRLAPGDEQFF. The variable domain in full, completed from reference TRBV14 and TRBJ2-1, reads EAGVTQFPSHSVIEKGQTVTLRCDPISGHDNLYWYRRVMGKEIKFLLHFVKESKQDESGMPNNRFLAERTGGTYSTLKVQPAELEDSGVYFCASSHRLAPGDEQFFGPGTRLTVL.

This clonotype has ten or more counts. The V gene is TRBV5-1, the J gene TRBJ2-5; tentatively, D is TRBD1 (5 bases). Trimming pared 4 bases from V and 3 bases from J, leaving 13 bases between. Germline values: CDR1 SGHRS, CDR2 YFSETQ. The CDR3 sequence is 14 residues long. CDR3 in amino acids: CASSPDRWEETQYF. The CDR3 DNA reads TGCGCCAGCAGCCCCGACAGATGGGAAGAGACCCAGTACTTC.